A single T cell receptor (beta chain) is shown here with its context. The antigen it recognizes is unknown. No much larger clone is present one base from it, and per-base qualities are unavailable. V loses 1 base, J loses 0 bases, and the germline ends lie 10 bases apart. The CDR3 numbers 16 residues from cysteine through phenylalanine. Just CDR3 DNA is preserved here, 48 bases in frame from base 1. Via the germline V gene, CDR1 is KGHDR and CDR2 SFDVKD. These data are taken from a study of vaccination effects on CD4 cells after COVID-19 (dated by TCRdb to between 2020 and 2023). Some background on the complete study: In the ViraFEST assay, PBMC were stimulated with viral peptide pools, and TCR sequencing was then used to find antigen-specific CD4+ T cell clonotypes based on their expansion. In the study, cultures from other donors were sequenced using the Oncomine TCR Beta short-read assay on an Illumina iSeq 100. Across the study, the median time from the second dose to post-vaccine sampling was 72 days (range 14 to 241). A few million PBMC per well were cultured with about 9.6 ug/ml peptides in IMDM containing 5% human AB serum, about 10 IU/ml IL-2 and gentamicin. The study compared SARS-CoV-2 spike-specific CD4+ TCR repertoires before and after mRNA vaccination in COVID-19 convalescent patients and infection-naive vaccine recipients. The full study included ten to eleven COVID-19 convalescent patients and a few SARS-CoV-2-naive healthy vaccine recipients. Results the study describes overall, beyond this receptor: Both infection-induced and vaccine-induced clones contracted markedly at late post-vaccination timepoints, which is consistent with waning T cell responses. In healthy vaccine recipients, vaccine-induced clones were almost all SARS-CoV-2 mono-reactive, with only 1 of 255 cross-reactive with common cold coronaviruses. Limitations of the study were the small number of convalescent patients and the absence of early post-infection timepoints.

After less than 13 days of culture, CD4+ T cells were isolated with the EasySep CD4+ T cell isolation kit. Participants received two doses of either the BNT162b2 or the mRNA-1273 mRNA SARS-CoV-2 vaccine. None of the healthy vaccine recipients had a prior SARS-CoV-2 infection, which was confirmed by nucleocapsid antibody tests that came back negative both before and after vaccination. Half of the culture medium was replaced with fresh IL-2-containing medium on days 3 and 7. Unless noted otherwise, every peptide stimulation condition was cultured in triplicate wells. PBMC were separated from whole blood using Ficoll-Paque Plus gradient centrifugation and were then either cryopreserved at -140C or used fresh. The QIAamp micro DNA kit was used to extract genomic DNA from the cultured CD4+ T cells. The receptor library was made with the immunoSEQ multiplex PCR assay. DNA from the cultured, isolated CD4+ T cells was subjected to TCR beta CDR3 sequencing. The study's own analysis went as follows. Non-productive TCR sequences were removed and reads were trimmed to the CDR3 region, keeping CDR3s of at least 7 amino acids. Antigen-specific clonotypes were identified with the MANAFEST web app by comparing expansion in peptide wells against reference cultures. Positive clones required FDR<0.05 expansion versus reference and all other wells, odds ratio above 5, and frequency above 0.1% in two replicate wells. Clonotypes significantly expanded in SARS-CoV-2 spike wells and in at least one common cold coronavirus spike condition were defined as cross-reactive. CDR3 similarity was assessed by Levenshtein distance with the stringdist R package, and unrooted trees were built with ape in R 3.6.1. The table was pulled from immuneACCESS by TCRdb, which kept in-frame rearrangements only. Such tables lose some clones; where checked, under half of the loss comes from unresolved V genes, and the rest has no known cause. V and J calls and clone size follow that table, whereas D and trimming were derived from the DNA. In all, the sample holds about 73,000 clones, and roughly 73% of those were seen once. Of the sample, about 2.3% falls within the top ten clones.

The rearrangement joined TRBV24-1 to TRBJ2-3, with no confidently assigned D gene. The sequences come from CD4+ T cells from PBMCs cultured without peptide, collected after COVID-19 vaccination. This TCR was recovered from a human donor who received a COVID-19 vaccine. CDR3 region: CATSDLGSESTDTQYF. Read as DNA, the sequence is TGTGCCACCAGTGATTTAGGGTCGGAGAGCACAGATACGCAGTATTTT.